This T cell receptor beta chain was sequenced for a study of monozygotic twins with inflammatory bowel disease. General study findings and limits: Fewer clonotypes were shared with others by IBD patients than by healthy twins, especially with disease activity. Extra variability in the repertoires of patients may have come from differing immunosuppressive treatments.

Donors each gave around 2.6 ml of blood. To note about this clonotype: Its target is not known.

From the 5' RACE reads, TCRdb lists one entry per CDR3 protein and no DNA. Its listing shows around 450,000 distinct CDR3 sequences. The CDR3 spans 15 residues. Germline V lookup: CDR1 MNHEY, CDR2 SVGAGI. The TCR was taken from a human donor with ulcerative colitis or Crohn's disease, or a healthy co-twin of an affected twin (not recorded which). The chain recombines TRBV6-5 with TRBJ1-4. Sequencing used blood. This CDR3 reads CASSYSNGPGEKLFF.